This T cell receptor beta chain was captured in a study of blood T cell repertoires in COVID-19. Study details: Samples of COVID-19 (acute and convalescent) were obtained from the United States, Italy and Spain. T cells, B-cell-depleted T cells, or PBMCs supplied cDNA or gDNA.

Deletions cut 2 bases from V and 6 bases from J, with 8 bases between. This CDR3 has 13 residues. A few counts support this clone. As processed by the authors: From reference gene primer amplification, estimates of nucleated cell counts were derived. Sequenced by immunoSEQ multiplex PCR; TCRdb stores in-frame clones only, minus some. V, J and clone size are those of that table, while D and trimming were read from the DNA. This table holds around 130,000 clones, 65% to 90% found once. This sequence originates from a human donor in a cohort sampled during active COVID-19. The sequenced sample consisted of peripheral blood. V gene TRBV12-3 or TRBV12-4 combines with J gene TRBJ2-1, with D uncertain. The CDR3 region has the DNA TGTGCCAGCAGTTTACTAGGTAGCAATGAGCAGTTCTTC. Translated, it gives CASSLLGSNEQFF.